This is a list of T cell receptor beta chains from one sample in a study of TIL therapy for anti-PD-1-resistant metastatic lung cancer. Produced via immunoSEQ multiplex PCR; TCRdb's table is partial and in-frame only. The sample records more than 45,000 clones, around 87% being singletons. The sequencing here drew on blood, taken at baseline. These receptors were taken from a person aged 30 to 80 with non-small cell lung cancer. Each CDR3 is given with its conserved first and last residue. Each record gives: V gene, J gene, D gene, CDR3 length, clone size, CDR3 protein, CDR3 DNA. D genes are given only for firm matches. Clone size, where shown, is once, few, many, or a class for clones that have expanded.

TRBV4-1,TRBJ1-5,TRBD1,16,-,CASSQGPGTGNQPQHF,TGCGCCAGCAGCCAAGGTCCCGGGACAGGGAATCAGCCCCAGCATTTT
TRBV5-8,TRBJ2-1,-,11,-,CASSSYNEQFF,TGTGCCAGCAGCTCCTACAATGAGCAGTTCTTC
TRBV5-1,TRBJ2-5,-,12,-,CASSRVEGTQYF,TGCGCCAGCAGCAGGGTAGAAGGGACCCAGTACTTC
TRBV9,TRBJ2-1,-,14,-,CASSVGQAVNEQFF,TGTGCCAGCAGCGTAGGACAGGCGGTCAATGAGCAGTTCTTC
TRBV10-3,TRBJ1-3,TRBD1,13,-,CAISESMGDSEYF,TGTGCCATCAGTGAGTCGATGGGGGACAGCGAATATTTT
TRBV5-1,TRBJ2-4,-,14,-,CASSLEGAGGREYF,TGCGCCAGCAGCTTGGAGGGGGCTGGGGGGCGGGAGTACTTC
TRBV3-1/TRBV3-2,TRBJ2-2,TRBD2,19,-,CASSQDAGGGGPNTGELFF,TGTGCCAGCAGCCAAGATGCGGGAGGCGGGGGTCCGAACACCGGGGAGCTGTTTTTT
TRBV2,TRBJ2-3,TRBD1,14,-,CASRSDRGTDTQYF,TGTGCCAGCAGATCGGACAGGGGAACAGATACGCAGTATTTT
TRBV3-1/TRBV3-2,TRBJ2-1,-,13,-,CASSGRLDNEQFF,TGTGCCAGCAGCGGCAGACTAGACAATGAGCAGTTCTTC
TRBV5-1,TRBJ2-7,-,16,-,CASSLSLAGPSYEQYF,TGCGCCAGCAGCTTGTCTCTGGCGGGGCCCTCCTACGAGCAGTACTTC
TRBV7-9,TRBJ2-7,TRBD2,15,few,CASSLGLAGVHEQYF,TGTGCCAGCAGCTTAGGACTAGCGGGAGTCCACGAGCAGTACTTC